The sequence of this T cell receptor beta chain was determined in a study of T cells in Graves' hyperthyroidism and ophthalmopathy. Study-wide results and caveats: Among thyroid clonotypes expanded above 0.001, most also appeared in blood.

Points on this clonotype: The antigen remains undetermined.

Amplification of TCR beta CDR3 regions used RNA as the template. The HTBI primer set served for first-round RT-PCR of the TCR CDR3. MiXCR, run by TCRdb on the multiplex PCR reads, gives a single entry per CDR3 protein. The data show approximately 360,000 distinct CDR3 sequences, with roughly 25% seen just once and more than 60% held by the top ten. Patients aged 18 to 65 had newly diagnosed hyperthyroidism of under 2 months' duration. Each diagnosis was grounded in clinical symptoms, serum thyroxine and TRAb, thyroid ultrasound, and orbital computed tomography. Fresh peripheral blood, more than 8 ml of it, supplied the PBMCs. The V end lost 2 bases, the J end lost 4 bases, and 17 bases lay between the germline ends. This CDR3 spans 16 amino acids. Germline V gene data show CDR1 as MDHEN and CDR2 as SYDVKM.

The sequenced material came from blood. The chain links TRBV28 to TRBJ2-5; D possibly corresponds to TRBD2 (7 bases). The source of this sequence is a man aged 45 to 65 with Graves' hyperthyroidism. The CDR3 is CASSLREGVGGETQYF. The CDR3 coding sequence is TGTGCCAGCAGTTTAAGGGAGGGGGTTGGGGGAGAGACCCAGTACTTC.